The 24 T cell receptor beta chains below were found in one sample sequenced in a study of blood T cell repertoires in COVID-19. Sequencing used immunoSEQ multiplex PCR; TCRdb keeps in-frame clones, though not all of them. The data hold under 300,000 clones, with approximately 80% observed a single time. The sample comprised peripheral blood. These TCRs come from an elderly woman with acute or convalescent COVID-19.

The V call is TRBV5-4, the J call TRBJ2-5, with TRBD1 as a possible D gene (5 bases). CDR1 is SGHNT, CDR2 YYREEE, per germline (reference sequence). V lost 3 bases and J 0 bases, leaving 12 bases between the germline ends. The CDR3 sequence is 15 residues long. The CDR3 DNA follows: TGTGCCAGCAGCTCCACCCAGGGTTACCAAGAGACCCAGTACTTC. This codes for CASSSTQGYQETQYF.

This rearrangement joins TRBV5-6 to TRBJ2-2, with 7 bases matching TRBD2. V was clipped by 6 bases and J by 4 bases; unmatched bases: 12. CDR3 size: 16 residues. Germline CDR1 SGHDT, CDR2 YYEEEE. In DNA, the CDR3 is TGTGCCAGCACCCCTCATGGACTAGGGATCACCGGGGAGCTGTTTTTT. Protein product: CASTPHGLGITGELFF.

The V gene is TRBV5-4, the J gene TRBJ2-1; 9 bases match TRBD1. The CDR3 totals 15 residues. V lost 4 bases to trimming and J lost 3 bases; unmatched junction nucleotides: 5. Germline CDR1 is SGHNT and CDR2 is YYREEE (reference sequence). CDR3 nucleotide sequence: TGTGCCAGCAGCACCCGGGACAGGGTCTACAATGAGCAGTTCTTC. It translates to CASSTRDRVYNEQFF.

This clone has a handful of counts. The chain uses TRBV5-1 and TRBJ2-7, with a possible D match to TRBD1 (6 bases). CDR1 and CDR2 from the germline V gene are SGHRS and YFSETQ. This CDR3 comprises 12 residues. V lost 5 bases to trimming and J lost 6 bases, with 12 bases between them. The CDR3 DNA sequence: TGCGCCAGCAGACAGGGTGGAGGCGAGCAGTACTTC. Protein sequence: CASRQGGGEQYF.

The chain couples TRBV5-1 to TRBJ2-7; 10 bases agree with TRBD1. After removal of 3 bases from V and 3 bases from J, the junction contained 3 bases not matched to a gene. The CDR3 consists of 14 residues. Germline V gene sequence: CDR1 SGHRS, CDR2 YFSETQ. Here the CDR3 DNA reads TGCGCCAGCAGCTGGGGACAGGGGAACTACGAGCAGTACTTC. Its translation: CASSWGQGNYEQYF.

Only one count was recorded for this clone. V gene TRBV5-1 combines with J gene TRBJ1-2; 10 bases agree with TRBD1. CDR3 size: 16 residues. Looked up from germline, CDR1 is SGHRS and CDR2 is YFSETQ. Losses at the gene ends were 4 bases for V and 1 base for J; bases not matched to a gene: 7. DNA for the CDR3: TGCGCCAGCAGCGCCGGGACAGGGGAATATAACTATGGCTACACCTTC. This sequence encodes CASSAGTGEYNYGYTF.

The CDR3 protein is CASTSSGGSVETQYF. In nucleotides, the CDR3 is TGTGCCAGCACCTCTAGCGGGGGGTCAGTGGAGACCCAGTACTTC. The rearrangement links TRBV7-2 to TRBJ2-5, with TRBD2 matching 11 bases. The length of the CDR3 is 15 residues. The V and J ends lost 7 bases and 5 bases, in that order; junction bases with no gene match: 9. CDR1 and CDR2 from the germline V gene are SGHTA and FQGNSA.

The chain employs TRBV4-2 and TRBJ2-7; 10 bases match TRBD1. The CDR3 spans 15 residues. V was clipped by 4 bases and J by 0 bases; unmatched bases: 3. From germline, CDR1 is LGHNA and CDR2 YNFKEQ. Here the CDR3 reads CASSPGQGDSYEQYF. Written as DNA, the CDR3 is TGTGCCAGCAGCCCAGGACAGGGGGACTCCTACGAGCAGTACTTC.

This rearrangement joins TRBV2 to TRBJ1-6; D not certain. Looked up from germline, CDR1 is SNHLY and CDR2 is FYNNEI. This CDR3 has 14 amino acids. The V end lost 7 bases, the J end lost 6 bases, and 13 bases lay between the germline ends. CDR3 residues: CASTPVPPNSPLHF. The CDR3 coding sequence is TGTGCCAGCACCCCGGTCCCCCCTAATTCACCCCTCCACTTT.

The V gene is TRBV5-1, the J gene TRBJ1-1; possible D gene TRBD1, 6 bases. Germline V gene sequence: CDR1 SGHRS, CDR2 YFSETQ. There are 18 residues in the CDR3. Trimming left V 0 bases short and J 2 bases short, with 20 bases between. CDR3 protein: CASSLGKTGTPINTEAFF. The CDR3 DNA is TGCGCCAGCAGCTTGGGGAAAACCGGGACACCGATAAACACTGAAGCTTTCTTT.

The rearrangement joins TRBV6-5 to TRBJ1-5; 9 bases are a match to TRBD1. Germline trimming cut 4 bases from V and 5 bases from J; bases unmatched to any gene: 6. The CDR3 covers 15 residues. Germline CDR1 reads MNHEY; CDR2 reads SVGAGI. In DNA, the CDR3 is TGTGCCAGCAGTTCTGGACAGGGGCTACATCAGCCCCAGCATTTT. Translated, it gives CASSSGQGLHQPQHF.

The rearrangement uses TRBV21-1 and TRBJ2-1; the table's D gene call, TRBD1, was not cross checked with the DNA. TRBV21-1 is a recognized pseudogene. The CDR3 contains 15 residues. The CDR3 loop is CASSNGQGCVNEQFF. The CDR3, as DNA: TGTGCCAGCAGCAATGGGCAGGGATGTGTAAATGAGCAGTTCTTC.

This clone has a handful of counts. The chain combines TRBV29-1 with TRBJ1-1; D is unclear. From germline, CDR1 is SQVTM and CDR2 ANQGSEA. V was shortened by 6 bases and J by 4 bases, with 9 bases between the two germline ends. The CDR3 totals 11 residues. Written as DNA, the CDR3 is TGCAGCGTGTATCCGGTCACTGAAGCTTTCTTT. Translating it yields CSVYPVTEAFF.

The chain links TRBV18 to TRBJ1-2, with 8 nucleotides matching TRBD1. In germline, CDR1 is KGHSH, CDR2 LQKENI. The CDR3 is 18 residues long. V shed 3 bases and J 0 bases; nucleotides not matched to a gene: 12. CDR3 protein: CASSPLRQGPTSNYGYTF. The CDR3, as DNA: TGTGCCAGCTCACCCCTGAGACAGGGGCCCACCTCTAACTATGGCTACACCTTC.

The rearrangement links TRBV4-2 to TRBJ2-2; D possibly corresponds to TRBD2 (7 bases). The germline CDR1 and CDR2 sequences are LGHNA and YNFKEQ. The CDR3 sequence is 16 residues long. Trimming shortened V by 0 bases and J by 4 bases, and 12 bases separated the two germline ends. The CDR3 reads CASSQETGGGTGELFF. DNA of the CDR3: TGTGCCAGCAGCCAAGAAACGGGGGGCGGCACCGGGGAGCTGTTTTTT.

Here the CDR3 DNA reads TGTGCCAGCAGACTACCGGGAGGGAACTATGGCTACACCTTC. As protein: CASRLPGGNYGYTF. This sequence joins TRBV6-5 and TRBJ1-2; D gene unclear. The CDR3 consists of 14 residues. Trimming removed 6 bases from V and 2 bases from J, with 13 bases in between. Germline CDR1 reads MNHEY; CDR2 reads SVGAGI.

This rearrangement joins TRBV14 to TRBJ2-3; 9 nucleotides match TRBD2. V lost 0 bases and J lost 2; bases outside the gene matches: 6. In germline, CDR1 is SGHDN, CDR2 FVKESK. This CDR3 region has 17 residues. CDR3 nucleotides: TGTGCCAGCAGCCAAGAAGCGGGGGGCCTCTACACAGATACGCAGTATTTT. Translation gives CASSQEAGGLYTDTQYF.

This clone was counted a single time. V is TRBV2 and J is TRBJ2-7; a weak D match, TRBD2 (6 bases). The V end was cut by 7 bases, the J end by 6 bases, with 22 bases between. CDR1 is SNHLY and CDR2 is FYNNEI in the germline V gene. The CDR3 totals 15 residues. The CDR3 region has the DNA TGTGCCAGCACTGAGGGACGGGGTCGGGAGTTCGAGCAGTACTTC. It encodes CASTEGRGREFEQYF.

Here the CDR3 DNA reads TGTGCCAGCAGCCCTTGGCCAGAACTAAATGAAAAACTGTTTTTT. Protein sequence: CASSPWPELNEKLFF. The chain employs TRBV28 and TRBJ1-4; D remains unclear. The CDR3 has 15 residues. The V gene's germline CDR1 is MDHEN and CDR2 SYDVKM. V gave up 6 bases and J gave up 5 bases, with 16 bases separating them.

The chain recombines TRBV7-3 with TRBJ1-2; 7 positions agree with TRBD1. J was trimmed by 8 bases and V by 5 bases; bases with no gene match: 8. This CDR3 region has 13 residues. Per germline, CDR1 SGHTA and CDR2 FQGTGA. CDR3 sequence reads: CASSPRQGQGYTF. The CDR3 coding sequence is TGTGCCAGCAGCCCTCGACAGGGCCAAGGCTACACCTTC.

The V and J genes are TRBV7-9 and TRBJ1-1; tentative D call: TRBD1 (6 bases). The germline V and J ends were trimmed by 1 base and 3 bases, with 9 bases remaining between them. Germline V CDR1 and CDR2: SEHNR, FQNEAQ (reference sequence). This CDR3 contains 14 residues. In DNA form, the CDR3 reads TGTGCCAGCAGCTTAGAAGGGGGGGACACTGAAGCTTTCTTT. It translates to CASSLEGGDTEAFF.

The chain has TRBV28 and TRBJ2-6, with 10 bases aligning to TRBD1. Germline V gives CDR1 MDHEN, CDR2 SYDVKM. Trimming at V came to 6 bases and at J to 3 bases, leaving 8 bases not matched to a gene. The CDR3 runs to 17 residues. CDR3 nucleotide sequence: TGTGCCAGCAGCCTCGGGACAGGGGAGGTTGGGGCCAACGTCCTGACTTTC. It specifies CASSLGTGEVGANVLTF.

This clone was detected a few times. V and J are TRBV4-1 and TRBJ1-2; TRBD1 matches at 12 bases. Trimming cost V 0 bases and J 12 bases; bases outside gene matches: 8. This CDR3 is 15 amino acids long. CDR1 and CDR2 from the germline V gene are MGHRA and YSYEKL. The DNA for the CDR3 is TGCGCCAGCAGCCAAGATTTCGGGACAGGGGGCGAGGACACCTTC. Translation gives CASSQDFGTGGEDTF.

This chain links TRBV29-1 with TRBJ1-2; TRBD1 is a possible D gene (6 bases). This CDR3 has 11 residues. V lost 5 bases and J 3 bases, leaving 7 bases between the germline ends. Germline V CDR1 and CDR2: SQVTM, ANQGSEA. The CDR3 DNA reads as TGCAGCGTTCAGGGGTACTATGGCTACACCTTC. This codes for CSVQGYYGYTF.